A selection of T cell receptor beta chains follows, all from one sample in a study of cytomegalovirus exposure and HLA in healthy donors. Method: immunoSEQ multiplex PCR; TCRdb's copy keeps in-frame clones and lacks some. The sample carries 180,000 or so clones, roughly 80% recorded once. The sequencing sample was made of PBMCs. These TCRs come from a woman aged 18 to 35 in good health and CMV-seronegative. Both conserved end residues are part of each CDR3. The D gene is left open where the match is weak. The size field is filled for only some rows; it gives once, few, many or a size class.

>TRBJ2-1|NA|NA|TRBV6-1
TGTGCCAGCACCAAGCTATCGGACAATGAGCAGTTCTTC
CASTKLSDNEQFF
>TRBJ1-2|NA|NA|TRBV4-2
TGTGCCAGCAGCGACACCTCTAACTATGGCTACACCTTC
CASSDTSNYGYTF
>TRBJ1-3|NA|TRBD1|TRBV28
TGTGCCAGCAGAGGCCAACCGGGACAGGGGCATGACACCATATATTTT
CASRGQPGQGHDTIYF
>TRBJ2-1|few|TRBD2|TRBV19
TGTGCCAGTAGTCCTAGCGGGAGTAGAAATGAGCAGTTCTTC
CASSPSGSRNEQFF
>TRBJ1-5|NA|NA|TRBV6-1
TGTGCCAGCAGTGAGAACCCCCAGGTTGCGGGAAGCAATCAGCCCCAGCATTTT
CASSENPQVAGSNQPQHF
>TRBJ2-7|once|TRBD1|TRBV27
TGTGCCAGCAGTTTGCTCTGGGACAGATCCGAGCAGTACTTC
CASSLLWDRSEQYF
>TRBJ2-1|NA|NA|TRBV28
TGTGCCAGCAGTTTATTACGAGCGGAGCAGTTCTTC
CASSLLRAEQFF
>TRBJ2-7|NA|NA|TRBV5-6
TGTGCCAGCAGCTTGATCAGGACAGAGCCCTACGAGCAGTACTTC
CASSLIRTEPYEQYF
>TRBJ1-1|NA|NA|TRBV19
TGTGCCAGTAGGGGACACCTCATGAACACTGAAGCTTTCTTT
CASRGHLMNTEAFF
>TRBJ1-3|few|NA|TRBV4-2
TGTGCCAGCAGCCAAGACCCCCCCGGGCAGGGCAACACCATATATTTT
CASSQDPPGQGNTIYF
>TRBJ1-3|NA|NA|TRBV6-1
TGTGCCAGCAGTGAAGGGGCTTTGAGGGGGAAGTCTGGAAACACCATATATTTT
CASSEGALRGKSGNTIYF
>TRBJ1-1|NA|NA|TRBV28
TGTGCCAGCAGTTTGTATGGGAGAATGAACACTGAAGCTTTCTTT
CASSLYGRMNTEAFF
>TRBJ2-7|NA|TRBD1|TRBV7-3
TGTGCCAGCAGCCTCACCGGGACAGAGAGCTCCTACGAGCAGTACTTC
CASSLTGTESSYEQYF
>TRBJ2-1|NA|NA|TRBV25-1
TGTGCCAGCAGTGAACTAAGCGGTAACAATGAGCAGTTCTTC
CASSELSGNNEQFF
>TRBJ2-7|once|NA|TRBV7-9
TGTGCCAGCAGCTTAATCCAGGCGAGTAACTACGAGCAGTACTTC
CASSLIQASNYEQYF
>TRBJ1-1|few|TRBD1|TRBV9
TGTGCCAGCAGTCCCACCGCCGGGACAGAGAACACTGAAGCTTTCTTT
CASSPTAGTENTEAFF
>TRBJ2-7|NA|NA|TRBV27
TGTGCCAGCAGTGTTTATCCGGGACTGAAAAAATACGAGCAGTACTTC
CASSVYPGLKKYEQYF
>TRBJ2-3|NA|NA|TRBV7-2
TGTGCCAGCAGCTTAGCCGGGAACACCCATACGCAGTATTTT
CASSLAGNTHTQYF
>TRBJ2-1|NA|TRBD1|TRBV28
TGTGCCAGCAGTTTCCGACAGGGTTACAATGAGCAGTTCTTC
CASSFRQGYNEQFF
>TRBJ2-7|NA|NA|TRBV28
TGTGCCAGCGCCCCGGTGGGCAGCTCCTACGAGCAGTACTTC
CASAPVGSSYEQYF
>TRBJ2-1|NA|TRBD2|TRBV28
TGTGCCAGCAGTTTGCGGCTAGCGGGGGCTTACAATGAGCAGTTCTTC
CASSLRLAGAYNEQFF
>TRBJ2-1|NA|NA|TRBV29-1
TGCAGCGTTGACCCCCCCGACAGGTCGTCTTACTACAATGAGCAGTTCTTC
CSVDPPDRSSYYNEQFF
>TRBJ2-7|few|NA|TRBV2
TGTGCCAGCAGTGAGGGTAGCGTTATAGACGAGCAGTACTTC
CASSEGSVIDEQYF
>TRBJ2-2|NA|NA|TRBV6-4
TGTGCCAGTCGGGACACTTACACCGGGGAGCTGTTTTTT
CASRDTYTGELFF
>TRBJ2-1|NA|TRBD2|TRBV15
TGTGCCACCAGCAGAGAGTATAGCGGGAGTTACAATGAGCAGTTCTTC
CATSREYSGSYNEQFF
>TRBJ2-1|few|TRBD2|TRBV28
TGTGCCAGCAGTTTCTTCCCTGCCTCCGGGACTATAAAGAATTACAATGAGCAGTTCTTC
CASSFFPASGTIKNYNEQFF
>TRBJ2-7|NA|NA|TRBV14
TGTGCCAGCAGCCAAATCCGGCAGTACTTC
CASSQIRQYF
>TRBJ1-1|NA|TRBD1|TRBV28
TGTGCCAGCAGTACGAGGACAGGGCCGGCCCAAGCTTTCTTT
CASSTRTGPAQAFF
>TRBJ2-5|few|NA|TRBV10-3
TGTGCCATCAGTGAAAGTGACAGAGGAGAGACCCAGTACTTC
CAISESDRGETQYF
>TRBJ2-1|NA|TRBD2|TRBV28
TGTGCCAGCAGTTTAGTCCGGGAGGGCAGTAATGAGCAGTTCTTC
CASSLVREGSNEQFF
>TRBJ2-7|NA|TRBD2|TRBV7-6
TGTGCCAGCAGCCTAGACAGTTCCGGGACTAACCCCTACGAGCAGTACTTC
CASSLDSSGTNPYEQYF
>TRBJ2-7|NA|NA|TRBV28
TGTGCCAGCAGTTTAGACGGGAGCTCCTACGAGCAGTACTTC
CASSLDGSSYEQYF